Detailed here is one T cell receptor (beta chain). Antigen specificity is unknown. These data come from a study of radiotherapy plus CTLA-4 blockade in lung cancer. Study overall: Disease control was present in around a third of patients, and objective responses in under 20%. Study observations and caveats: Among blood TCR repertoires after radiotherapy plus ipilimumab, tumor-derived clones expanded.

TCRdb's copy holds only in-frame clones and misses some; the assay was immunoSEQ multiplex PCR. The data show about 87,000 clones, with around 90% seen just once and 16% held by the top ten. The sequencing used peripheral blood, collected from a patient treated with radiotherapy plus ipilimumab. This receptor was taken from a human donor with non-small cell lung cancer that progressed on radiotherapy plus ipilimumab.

CDR3 coding DNA: TGTGCCAGCAGAATGGGGACAGGGGACTTCTACACCTTC. This encodes CASRMGTGDFYTF. The chain employs TRBV6-1 and TRBJ1-2, with 10 bases fitting TRBD1. The V segment lost 6 bases and the J segment 10 bases; nucleotides outside the gene matches: 8. Germline loops: CDR1 MNHNS, CDR2 SASEGT. CDR3 length equals 13 residues.